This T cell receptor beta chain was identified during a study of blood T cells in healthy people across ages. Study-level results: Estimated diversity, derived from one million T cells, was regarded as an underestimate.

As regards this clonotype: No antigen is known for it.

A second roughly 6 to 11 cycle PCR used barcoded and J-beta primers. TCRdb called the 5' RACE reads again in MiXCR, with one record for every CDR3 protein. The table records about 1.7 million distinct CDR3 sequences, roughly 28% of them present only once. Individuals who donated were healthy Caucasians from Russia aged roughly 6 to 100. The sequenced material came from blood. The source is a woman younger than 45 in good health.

The CDR3 DNA reads TGTGCCAGCAGGAACGACAGGGTCGCTGGCTACACCTTC. Amino acids: CASRNDRVAGYTF. The rearrangement joins TRBV2 to TRBJ1-2, with TRBD1 matching over 7 bases. With 6 bases clipped from V and 7 bases from J, the junction kept 8 bases outside the gene matches. Looked up from germline, CDR1 is SNHLY and CDR2 is FYNNEI. This CDR3 spans 13 amino acids.